This T cell receptor beta chain was profiled in a study of blood T cell repertoires in COVID-19. Across the study: The origin of the acute and convalescent COVID-19 samples was the United States, Italy and Spain. From T cells, B-cell-depleted T cells, or PBMCs came the material, which was cDNA or gDNA.

The CDR3 runs 13 residues. J gave up 1 base and V 6 bases, and 3 bases lay outside the gene matches. Germline CDR1 reads SNHLY; CDR2 reads FYNNEI. Per the original data handling: Reference gene primer amplification in the assay estimated nucleated cell counts. Data came from immunoSEQ multiplex PCR; TCRdb stores just in-frame clones and leaves some out. V and J calls plus clone size are reproduced from that table; the DNA served to infer D and trimming. The repertoire holds 20,000 to 25,000 clones, with around nine tenths as singletons. A word on this clone: This sequence may be a read error, since a much larger clone differs from it by one base.

J is TRBJ2-7 and V is TRBV2, with 7 bases aligning to TRBD1. The sequence derives from a woman in her seventies with active COVID-19. Sequences were obtained from peripheral blood. The CDR3 here is CASSRDSSYEQYF. The CDR3 nucleotides are TGTGCCAGCAGCCGGGACAGTTCCTACGAGCAGTACTTC.